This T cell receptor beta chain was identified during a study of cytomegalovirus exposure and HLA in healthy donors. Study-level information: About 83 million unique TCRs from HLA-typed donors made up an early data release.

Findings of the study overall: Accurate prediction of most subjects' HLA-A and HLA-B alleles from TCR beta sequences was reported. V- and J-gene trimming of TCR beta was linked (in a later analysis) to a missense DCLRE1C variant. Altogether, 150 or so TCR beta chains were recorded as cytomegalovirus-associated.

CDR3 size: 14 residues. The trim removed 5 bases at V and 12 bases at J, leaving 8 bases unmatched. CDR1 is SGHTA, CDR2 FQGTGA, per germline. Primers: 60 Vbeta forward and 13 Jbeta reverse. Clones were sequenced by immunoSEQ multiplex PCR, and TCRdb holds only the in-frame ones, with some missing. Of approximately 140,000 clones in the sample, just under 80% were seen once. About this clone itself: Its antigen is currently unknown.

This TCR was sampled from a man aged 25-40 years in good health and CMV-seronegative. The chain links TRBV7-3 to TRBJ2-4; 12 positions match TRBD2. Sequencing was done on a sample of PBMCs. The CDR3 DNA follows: TGTGCCAGCAGCCCGGGACTAGCGGGTAGGTCTCAGTACTTC. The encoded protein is CASSPGLAGRSQYF.